This T cell receptor beta chain was captured by sequencing in a study of identical twins. TCRdb redid the calling of the 5' RACE reads with MiXCR, one entry per CDR3 protein. The table lists over 600,000 distinct CDR3 sequences, about 20% of them singletons. This clonotype was observed a few times. As yet, its antigen is unknown. The study, taken as a whole, reports: In drawing conclusions, the study used cross-sectional statistical analysis and did not follow the same donors. Low generation probability was overrepresented in out-of-frame alpha sequences shared by twins.

These records were also assigned to another study, of T cells expressing NK-cell markers.

Sequencing input: PBMCs. The sequence derives from a woman aged 18-29 years in good health.

The CDR3 DNA reads as TGCGCCAGCAGCAGCCCCATGGGGCGCGGACACACAGATACGCAGTATTTT. Translation gives CASSSPMGRGHTDTQYF. V usage is TRBV5-1 and J usage is TRBJ2-3; maybe TRBD1 (5 bases). V gave up 4 bases and J gave up 2 bases, with 20 bases separating them. The germline V gene has CDR1 SGHRS and CDR2 YFSETQ. The CDR3 totals 17 residues.